Below are 32 T cell receptor beta chains sequenced from a single sample in a study of tumor and adjacent non-tumor tissue in lung cancer. Three rounds of nested PCR, following a modified ARM-PCR protocol, produced the TCRbeta library. TCRdb called the multiplex PCR reads again in MiXCR, with one record for every CDR3 protein. The sample includes 84,000 or so distinct CDR3 sequences, roughly three fifths of them seen just once. This sample's RNA came from whole unsorted tissue. The sequenced sample consisted of lung tumor tissue. All receptors derive from a man aged 65 to 85 with non-small cell lung cancer.

A few counts support this clonotype. At one boundary the junction diverges from the germline segment, which might be a read error. The chain employs TRBV5-1 and TRBJ2-6, with D possibly TRBD1 on 5 matching bases. Germline V CDR1 and CDR2: SGHRS, YFSETQ. The CDR3 spans 15 residues. CDR3 coding DNA: TGCGCCTGCAGCGAGCAGGGTTCTGGGGCCAACGTCCTGACTTTC. It translates to CACSEQGSGANVLTF.

This clonotype showed up many times. This chain links TRBV10-3 with TRBJ1-5, with D maybe TRBD1 (5 bases). CDR1 and CDR2 (germline): ENHRY, SYGVKD. The CDR3 is 13 residues long. V lost 2 bases and J lost 5, with 7 bases in between. CDR3 sequence (DNA): TGTGCCATCAGTGAGATGGGGGATCAGCCCCAGCATTTT. This gives the protein CAISEMGDQPQHF.

This clonotype was counted once. A clone one base away is much larger, so this may be a read error. The CDR3 carries no conserved terminal phenylalanine or tryptophan, so it likely arises from a read error. The CDR3 here is CASGRTDTQYS. The CDR3 DNA reads as TGTGCCAGCGGTCGCACAGATACGCAGTATTCT. V and J are TRBV7-9 and TRBJ2-3, with D hard to call. Trimming left V 8 bases short and J 1 base short, with 4 bases between. Germline CDR1 and CDR2: SEHNR and FQNEAQ (reference sequence). This CDR3 spans 11 amino acids.

A remark on this clonotype: A much larger clone sits a single nucleotide away, making a read error possible. The V call is TRBV29-1, the J call TRBJ2-1; tentative D call: TRBD2 (6 bases). In germline, CDR1 is SQVTM, CDR2 ANQGSEA. The length of the CDR3 is 16 residues. The V end was cut by 6 bases, the J end by 5 bases, with 23 bases between. CDR3 DNA sequence: TGCAGCGTGATACCCCCCGGGAGAGGGAGTAACAATGAGCAGTTCTTC. It translates to CSVIPPGRGSNNEQFF.

On this clonotype: One junction end disagrees with the germline gene, perhaps due to a read error. CDR3 sequence: CDSSVIGQVTDSQYF. CDR3 DNA: TGTGACAGCAGTGTGATAGGACAGGTCACAGATTCGCAGTATTTT. V usage is TRBV28 and J usage is TRBJ2-3; 7 nucleotides align to TRBD1. The CDR3 is 15 amino acids. CDR1 MDHEN and CDR2 SYDVKM come from the germline V gene.

This clonotype was found many times. The genes are TRBV5-6 and TRBJ2-7, with TRBD2 as a possible D gene (5 bases). Germline lookup yields CDR1 SGHDT and CDR2 YYEEEE. V was trimmed by 2 bases and J by 0 bases, leaving 12 bases between them. The CDR3 extends over 15 amino acids. CDR3 region: CASSFGIASSYEQYF. The CDR3, as DNA: TGTGCCAGCAGCTTCGGGATAGCGAGCTCCTACGAGCAGTACTTC.

This clonotype was found a few times. This rearrangement joins TRBV7-9 to TRBJ2-5, with D possibly being TRBD1 (6 bases). The CDR3 runs 14 residues. Between the trimmed V and J ends, which lost 5 bases and 1 base, there was a span of 11 bases. Germline CDR1 is SEHNR and CDR2 is FQNEAQ (reference sequence). In DNA form, the CDR3 reads TGTGCCAGCAGCCTCACAGGGACCCAAGAGACCCAGTACTTC. Protein sequence: CASSLTGTQETQYF.

To note about this clonotype: The junction shows a germline mismatch at one end, possibly a read error. The gene calls are TRBV4-1 and TRBJ1-1; D uncertain. Germline CDR1 is MGHRA and CDR2 is YSYEKL. This CDR3 has 14 residues. In nucleotides, the CDR3 is TGTACCAGCAGCCAAATTAAAATGAACACTGAAGCTTTCTTT. It encodes CTSSQIKMNTEAFF.

The CDR3 sequence: CAGSGQGAARELFF. The CDR3 DNA follows: TGTGCAGGCAGTGGGCAGGGGGCCGCCAGGGAGCTGTTTTTT. The chain recombines TRBV6-5 with TRBJ2-2; 8 bases match TRBD1. Germline CDR1 and CDR2: MNHEY and SVGAGI. The CDR3 is 14 amino acids.

This clonotype was found once. A clone one base away is much larger, so this may be a read error. The chain recombines TRBV20-1 with TRBJ1-1; 8 nucleotides line up with TRBD1. The CDR3 consists of 15 residues. The germline CDR1 and CDR2 sequences are DFQATT and SNEGSKA (reference sequence). The CDR3 is CSDREGRQGMTEAFF. CDR3 DNA sequence: TGCAGTGATAGAGAGGGGAGACAGGGGATGACTGAAGCTTTCTTT.

The CDR3 here is CAWMRPTVSYEQYF. As DNA, the CDR3 is TGTGCCTGGATGCGTCCGACAGTGTCCTACGAGCAGTACTTC. The chain is built from TRBV30 and TRBJ2-7; D is possibly TRBD1 (5 bases). V was trimmed by 4 bases and J by 1 base, leaving 14 bases between them. Per germline, CDR1 GTSNPN and CDR2 SVGIG (reference sequence). The CDR3 totals 14 residues.

As regards this clonotype: The junction differs from germline at one of its ends, possibly a read error. The chain links TRBV5-1 to TRBJ2-3; 7 positions match TRBD1. The CDR3 consists of 15 residues. The germline V gene has CDR1 SGHRS and CDR2 YFSETQ. DNA of the CDR3: TGCGCCAACAGCTTAGGGGACAGATCCACAGATACGCAGTATTTT. Its protein is CANSLGDRSTDTQYF.

Worth noting for this clonotype: A much bigger clone sits one base away, suggesting this may be a read error. This chain connects TRBV7-8 to TRBJ2-6, with D uncertain. Germline CDR1 reads SGHVS; CDR2 reads FQNEAQ. The ends were cut back, 10 bases at V and 5 bases at J, with 15 bases in the middle. The CDR3 is made up of 14 amino acids. CDR3: CATRAYNWANVLTF. The CDR3 DNA sequence: TGTGCCACCCGGGCGTATAACTGGGCCAACGTCCTGACTTTC.

A word on this clonotype: A much larger clone is a single base away; this may be a read error. The chain recombines TRBV6-1 with TRBJ2-2; a possible D gene is TRBD2 (6 bases). This CDR3 is built from 18 residues. With 4 bases removed from V and 0 bases from J, the gap between germline ends came to 18 bases. Germline V gene sequence: CDR1 MNHNS, CDR2 SASEGT. The CDR3 protein is CASSVRERGYSNTGELFF. In DNA form, the CDR3 reads TGTGCCAGCAGTGTCCGGGAGAGGGGATATTCGAACACCGGGGAGCTGTTTTTT.

To note about this clonotype: A much larger clone lies one base from this, so it may be a read error. V gene TRBV5-5 combines with J gene TRBJ2-3, with D possibly TRBD2 on 6 matching bases. The CDR3 has 13 amino acids. From germline, CDR1 is SGHKS and CDR2 YYEKEE (reference sequence). The DNA for the CDR3 is TGTGCCTGCAGCTTCCAGGAGGGGGATACGCAGTATTTT. It specifies CACSFQEGDTQYF.

This clonotype was seen just once. Lacking the conserved final phenylalanine or tryptophan, this CDR3 likely reflects a read error. The rearrangement links TRBV6-5 to TRBJ2-2; 8 bases match TRBD2. Looked up from germline, CDR1 is MNHEY and CDR2 is SVGAGI. The CDR3 runs 16 residues. In DNA form, the CDR3 reads TGTGCCAACAGTTACTTGAGCGGGAGACGTACCGGGGAGCTGTTTTAT. Translating it yields CANSYLSGRRTGELFY.

The chain links TRBV11-2 to TRBJ2-7; no reliable D call. Per germline, CDR1 SGHAT and CDR2 FQNNGV. V was cut by 10 bases and J by 12 bases, with 25 bases left in between. There are 13 residues in the CDR3. The CDR3 loop is CANNLELSATRYF. The CDR3 DNA is TGTGCCAACAACTTAGAATTATCGGCCACTCGGTACTTC. Using reference TRBV11-2 and TRBJ2-7 for the parts outside the CDR3, the full variable domain is EAGVAQSPRYKIIEKRQSVAFWCNPISGHATLYWYQQILGQGPKLLIQFQNNGVVDDSQLPKDRFSAERLKGVDSTLKIQPAKLEDSAVYLCANNLELSATRYFGPGTRLTVT.

Comments on this clonotype: At one end the junction does not follow the germline gene, possibly because of a read error. The rearrangement joins TRBV4-1 to TRBJ2-4, with D possibly being TRBD1 or TRBD2 (6 bases each). Germline V CDR1 and CDR2: MGHRA, YSYEKL. CDR3 length equals 16 residues. The CDR3 DNA is TGCGCCAGCAACCAAGATCTGTGGACGGGGGCCCGATTTCAGTACTTC. Translated, it gives CASNQDLWTGARFQYF.

The rearrangement links TRBV7-3 to TRBJ2-2, with 9 bases fitting TRBD2. Germline CDR1 SGHTA, CDR2 FQGTGA. The V segment lost 5 bases and the J segment 4 bases; nucleotides outside the gene matches: 11. The CDR3 is 17 amino acids. The CDR3 loop reads CASSPLRLAASTGELFF. Written as DNA, the CDR3 is TGTGCCAGCAGCCCTCTGCGACTAGCGGCCTCCACCGGGGAGCTGTTTTTT.

This clonotype was recorded at least ten times. The V and J genes are TRBV12-3 or TRBV12-4 and TRBJ2-5; the match to TRBD1 covers 12 bases. The CDR3 extends over 15 amino acids. The V and J ends lost 4 bases and 7 bases, in that order; junction bases with no gene match: 7. Here the CDR3 DNA reads TGTGCCAGCAGTTGGGCGGGACAGGGGGCTGTGACCCAGTACTTC. Protein: CASSWAGQGAVTQYF.

As regards this clonotype: One end of the junction varies from germline; a read error may be responsible. The V and J genes are TRBV28 and TRBJ2-3; weak D call: TRBD2 (6 bases). This CDR3 is 16 amino acids long. CDR1 is MDHEN, CDR2 SYDVKM, per germline. The CDR3 sequence: CVSSDMGWGGTDTQYF. The DNA of the CDR3 is TGTGTCAGCAGTGACATGGGTTGGGGGGGCACAGATACGCAGTATTTT.

This clonotype has a count of ten or more. The V gene is TRBV6-6, the J gene TRBJ2-2; either TRBD1 or TRBD2 may supply D (5 bases each). Trimming left V 1 base short and J 0 bases short, with 9 bases between. From germline, CDR1 is MNHNY and CDR2 SVGAGI (reference sequence). The CDR3 loop spans 16 amino acids. The CDR3 bases are TGTGCCAGCAGTTACTTAGGGACGTCGAACACCGGGGAGCTGTTTTTT. Protein: CASSYLGTSNTGELFF.

The table lists this clonotype with a few counts. The chain joins TRBV6-1 to TRBJ2-7; D remains unclear. The germline V gene encodes CDR1 MNHNS and CDR2 SASEGT. Trimming shortened V by 6 bases and J by 5 bases, and 23 bases separated the two germline ends. CDR3 size: 16 residues. The CDR3 is CASSRFRRASGDEQYF. The CDR3 DNA reads as TGTGCCAGCAGCCGATTCAGACGGGCTTCAGGCGACGAGCAGTACTTC.

As for this clonotype: A junction end diverges from the germline sequence, so it may reflect a read error. CDR3 nucleotide sequence: TGTGCCAGCAAGAGCGACAGCCCGACTAATTTACCCCTCCACTTT. Protein sequence: CASKSDSPTNLPLHF. The chain has TRBV28 and TRBJ1-6; possible D gene TRBD1, 5 bases. From germline, CDR1 is MDHEN and CDR2 SYDVKM. CDR3 length: 15 amino acids.

By frequency in the sample, this clonotype is medium-sized. The V call is TRBV7-8, the J call TRBJ1-4; weak D call: TRBD1 (5 bases). The ends were cut back, 1 base at V and 8 bases at J, with 11 bases in the middle. This CDR3 is built from 14 residues. The germline gives CDR1 SGHVS, CDR2 FQNEAQ. CDR3 DNA: TGTGCCAGCAGCTTAGAGGGACGGGGCGAAAAACTGTTTTTT. Encoded protein: CASSLEGRGEKLFF.

As to this clonotype: A much larger clone lies a single base off, so this may be a read error. The chain employs TRBV11-2 and TRBJ2-7, with D perhaps matching TRBD1 (5 bases). Germline loops: CDR1 SGHAT, CDR2 FQNNGV. Trimming shortened V by 5 bases and J by 4 bases, and 18 bases separated the two germline ends. The CDR3 has 15 residues. The CDR3 here is CASSVRQGRLYEQYF. The CDR3 bases are TGTGCCAGCAGCGTACGGCAGGGAAGACTTTACGAGCAGTACTTC.

With respect to this clonotype: One end of the junction fails to match germline, which may point to a read error. This sequence joins TRBV28 and TRBJ2-7, with TRBD2 matching over 7 bases. The germline CDR1 and CDR2 sequences are MDHEN and SYDVKM. CDR3 length: 12 residues. The CDR3 spells CVSKVAGCEQYF. The CDR3 nucleotides are TGTGTCAGCAAGGTAGCGGGCTGCGAGCAGTACTTC.

This chain joins TRBV20-1 and TRBJ1-2, with a weak D call TRBD1 (6 bases). The CDR3 spans 16 residues. Deletions cut 2 bases from V and 1 base from J, with 17 bases between. CDR1 is DFQATT, CDR2 SNEGSKA, per germline (reference sequence). The CDR3 spells CSARSRGTRGNYGYTF. The CDR3, as DNA: TGCAGTGCTAGATCGAGAGGGACACGGGGTAACTATGGCTACACCTTC.

This clonotype was observed a few times. With a much larger clone just one base away, this may be a read error. J is TRBJ2-1 and V is TRBV12-3 or TRBV12-4; D tentatively fits TRBD1 or TRBD2 (5 bases each). The CDR3 loop spans 15 amino acids. CDR3 nucleotide sequence: TGTGCCAGCAGTACCCGGGACGGACATCACAATGAGCGGTTCTTC. Translation gives CASSTRDGHHNERFF.

In this sample, this clonotype turned up a few times. The V call is TRBV28, the J call TRBJ2-3; D is undetermined. V lost 10 bases to trimming and J lost 6 bases, with 11 bases between them. The CDR3 length is 11 residues. Germline CDR1 and CDR2: MDHEN and SYDVKM. The DNA for the CDR3 is TGTGCCACGGCGTCCGTGGATACGCAGTATTTT. Amino acids: CATASVDTQYF.

This clonotype appeared many times. The chain uses TRBV6-5 and TRBJ1-2; 10 bases line up with TRBD1. The germline CDR1 and CDR2 sequences are MNHEY and SVGAGI. J lost 2 bases, V lost 4 bases, and 10 bases had no gene match. There are 17 residues in the CDR3. This chain's CDR3 is CASSLRGTGAGNYGYTF. The CDR3 region has the DNA TGTGCCAGCAGTTTACGGGGGACAGGGGCAGGGAACTATGGCTACACCTTC.

Remarks on this clonotype: This may come from a read error, since a much larger clone is one base off. This rearrangement joins TRBV12-3 or TRBV12-4 to TRBJ1-1, with D possibly matching TRBD1 (6 bases). This CDR3 spans 14 amino acids. CDR3 sequence: CASSPGTLNSEAFF. CDR3 coding DNA: TGTGCCAGCAGCCCCGGGACACTTAACAGTGAAGCTTTCTTT.